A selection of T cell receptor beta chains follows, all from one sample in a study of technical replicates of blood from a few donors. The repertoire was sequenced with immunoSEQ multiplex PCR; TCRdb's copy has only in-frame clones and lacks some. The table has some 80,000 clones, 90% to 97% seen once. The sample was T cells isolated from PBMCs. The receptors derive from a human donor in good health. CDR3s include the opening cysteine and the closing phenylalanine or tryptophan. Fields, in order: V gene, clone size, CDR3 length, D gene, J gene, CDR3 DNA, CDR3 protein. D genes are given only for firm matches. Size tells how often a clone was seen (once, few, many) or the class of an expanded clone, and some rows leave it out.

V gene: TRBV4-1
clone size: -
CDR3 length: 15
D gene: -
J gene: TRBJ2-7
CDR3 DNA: TGCGCCAGCAGCCTCCGGGGTCAGGGGTTCCACGAGCAGTACTTC
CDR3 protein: CASSLRGQGFHEQYF

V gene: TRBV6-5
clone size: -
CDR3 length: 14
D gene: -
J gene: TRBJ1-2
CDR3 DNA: TGTGCCAGCAGTCTAAGGACAGCCCGGGGCGGCTACACCTTC
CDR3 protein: CASSLRTARGGYTF

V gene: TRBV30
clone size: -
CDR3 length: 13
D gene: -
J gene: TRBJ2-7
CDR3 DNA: TGTGCCTGGAGCCCCCACAGGGTCTACGAGCAGTACTTC
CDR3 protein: CAWSPHRVYEQYF

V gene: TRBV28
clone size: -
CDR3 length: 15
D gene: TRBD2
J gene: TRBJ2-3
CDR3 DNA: TGTGCCAGCAGTTTTAAGCGGGAGGGCACAGATGCGCAGTATTTT
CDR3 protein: CASSFKREGTDAQYF

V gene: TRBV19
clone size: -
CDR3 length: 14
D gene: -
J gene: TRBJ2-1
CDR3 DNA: TGTGCCAGTAGTATCCTTTCCCTACTGAATGAGCAGTTCTTC
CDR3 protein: CASSILSLLNEQFF

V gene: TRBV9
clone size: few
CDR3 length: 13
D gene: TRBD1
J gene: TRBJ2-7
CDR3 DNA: TGTGCCAGCAGCGGGGGGACAGGGAACGAGCAGTACTTC
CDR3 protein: CASSGGTGNEQYF

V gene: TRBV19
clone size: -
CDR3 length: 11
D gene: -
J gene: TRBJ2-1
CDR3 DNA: TGTGCCAGTAGGGTAGTCAATGAGCAGTTCTTC
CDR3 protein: CASRVVNEQFF

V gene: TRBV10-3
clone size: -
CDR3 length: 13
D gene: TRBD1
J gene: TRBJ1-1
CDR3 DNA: TGTGCCATCAGACCGACAGGGGACACTGAAGCTTTCTTT
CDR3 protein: CAIRPTGDTEAFF

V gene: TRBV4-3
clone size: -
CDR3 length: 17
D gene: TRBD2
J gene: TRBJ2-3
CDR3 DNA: TGCGCCAGCAGCCAAGATCCGGGACTAGCGGGCACAGATACGCAGTATTTT
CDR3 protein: CASSQDPGLAGTDTQYF

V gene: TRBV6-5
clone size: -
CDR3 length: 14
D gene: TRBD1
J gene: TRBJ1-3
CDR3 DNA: TGTGCCACGACAGGGCGGTTCTCTGGAAACACCATATATTTT
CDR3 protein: CATTGRFSGNTIYF

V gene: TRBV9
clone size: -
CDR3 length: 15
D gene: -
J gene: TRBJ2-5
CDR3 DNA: TGTGCCAGCAGCACAGACCCCGGGACTTCCCAGACCCAGTACTTC
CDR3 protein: CASSTDPGTSQTQYF

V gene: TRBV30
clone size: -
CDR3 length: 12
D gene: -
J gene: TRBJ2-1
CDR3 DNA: TGTGCCTGGAGCCCCAGGGTAGGTGAGCAGTTCTTC
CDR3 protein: CAWSPRVGEQFF

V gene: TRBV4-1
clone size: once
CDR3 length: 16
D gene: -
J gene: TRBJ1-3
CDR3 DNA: TGCGCCAGCAGCCAAGACCGAGCCGAGCTGGGAAACACCATATATTTT
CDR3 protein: CASSQDRAELGNTIYF

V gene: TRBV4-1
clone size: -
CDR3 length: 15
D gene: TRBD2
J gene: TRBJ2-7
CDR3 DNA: TGCGCCAGCAGCCAAGATCGGAGCGGGACCTACGAGCAGTACTTC
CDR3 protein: CASSQDRSGTYEQYF

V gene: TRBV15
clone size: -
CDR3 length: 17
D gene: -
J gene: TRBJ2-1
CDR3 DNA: TGTGCCACCAGCAGAACCGTTGGAGTTTCTTATTACAATGAGCAGTTCTTC
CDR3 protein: CATSRTVGVSYYNEQFF

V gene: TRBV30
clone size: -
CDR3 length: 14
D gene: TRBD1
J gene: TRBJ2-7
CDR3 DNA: TGTGCCTGGGAGGCGGGACAGGGGCCTCTCGAGCAGTACTTC
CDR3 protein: CAWEAGQGPLEQYF

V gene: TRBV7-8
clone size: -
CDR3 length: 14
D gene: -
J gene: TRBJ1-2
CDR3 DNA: TGTGCCAGCAGCTTAGGGGGGGGGTTGCGTGGCTACACCTTC
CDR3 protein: CASSLGGGLRGYTF

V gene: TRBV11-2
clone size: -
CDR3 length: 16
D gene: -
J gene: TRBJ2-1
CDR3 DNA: TGTGCCAGCAGCTTATCCCCGGGAAGCTCCTACAATGAGCAGTTCTTC
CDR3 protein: CASSLSPGSSYNEQFF

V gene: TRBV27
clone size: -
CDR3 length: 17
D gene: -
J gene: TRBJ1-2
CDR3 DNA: TGTGCCAGCAGTTCTGCTAAACAGGGTCGGCAGAACTATGGCTACACCTTC
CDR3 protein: CASSSAKQGRQNYGYTF

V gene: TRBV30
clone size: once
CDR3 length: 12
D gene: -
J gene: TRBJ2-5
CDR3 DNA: TGTGCCTGGAGTGCAGATTCTGCGACCCAGTACTTC
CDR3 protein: CAWSADSATQYF

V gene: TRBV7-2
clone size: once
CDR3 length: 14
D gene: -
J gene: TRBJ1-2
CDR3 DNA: TGTGCCACTCCGCGGGGGAACGAGGGCTATGGCTACACCTTC
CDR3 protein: CATPRGNEGYGYTF

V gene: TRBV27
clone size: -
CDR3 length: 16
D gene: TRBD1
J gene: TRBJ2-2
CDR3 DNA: TGTGCCAGCAGTCTGGGGGGACAGGGGGCCACCGGGGAGCTGTTTTTT
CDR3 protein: CASSLGGQGATGELFF

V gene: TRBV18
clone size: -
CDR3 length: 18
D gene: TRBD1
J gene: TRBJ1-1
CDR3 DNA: TGTGCCAGCTCACCACCCGGATCTTACAGGGGGCGGGACACTGAAGCTTTCTTT
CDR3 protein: CASSPPGSYRGRDTEAFF

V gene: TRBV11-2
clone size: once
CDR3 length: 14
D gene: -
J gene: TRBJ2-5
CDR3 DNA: TGTGCCAGCAGCTGGGACCGGGAGCAAGAGACCCAGTACTTC
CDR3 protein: CASSWDREQETQYF

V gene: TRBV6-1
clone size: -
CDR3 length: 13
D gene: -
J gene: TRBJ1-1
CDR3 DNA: TGTGCCAGCAGTGTTAACAGGCTCCCTGAAGCTTTCTTT
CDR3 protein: CASSVNRLPEAFF

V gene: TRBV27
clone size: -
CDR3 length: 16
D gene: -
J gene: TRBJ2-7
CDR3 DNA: TGTGCCAGCAGTCCATCCTCCGGGACTCTAAACTACGAGCAGTACTTC
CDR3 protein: CASSPSSGTLNYEQYF

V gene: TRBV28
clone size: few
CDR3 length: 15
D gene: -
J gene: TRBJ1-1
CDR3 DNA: TGTGCCAGCAGCCCCCCGGGAAGGGGGAATGTTGGAGCTTTCTTT
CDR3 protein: CASSPPGRGNVGAFF

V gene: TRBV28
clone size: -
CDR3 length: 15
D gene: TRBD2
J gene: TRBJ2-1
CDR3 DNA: TGTGCCAGCAGCCTGGCCAGCGGGGCCTACAATGAGCAGTTCTTC
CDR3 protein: CASSLASGAYNEQFF

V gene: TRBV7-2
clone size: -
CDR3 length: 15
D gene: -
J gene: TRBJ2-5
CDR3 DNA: TGTGCCAGCAGCTACACCGGGGACATCCAAGAGACCCAGTACTTC
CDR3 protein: CASSYTGDIQETQYF

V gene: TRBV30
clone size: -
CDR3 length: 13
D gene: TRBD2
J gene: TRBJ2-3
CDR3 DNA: TGTGCCTGGAGATGGGGGGGTCCAGATACGCAGTATTTT
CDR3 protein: CAWRWGGPDTQYF

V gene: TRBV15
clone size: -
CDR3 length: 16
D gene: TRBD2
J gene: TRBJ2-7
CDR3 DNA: TGTGCCACCAGCAGAGGTCCCAGCGGGATTATCTACGAGCAGTACTTC
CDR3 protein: CATSRGPSGIIYEQYF

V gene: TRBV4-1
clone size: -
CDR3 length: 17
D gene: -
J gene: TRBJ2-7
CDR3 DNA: TGCGCCAGCAGCCAAGATTTTGCTCGGCAGGGCCGCTTGGAGCAGTACTTC
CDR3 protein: CASSQDFARQGRLEQYF

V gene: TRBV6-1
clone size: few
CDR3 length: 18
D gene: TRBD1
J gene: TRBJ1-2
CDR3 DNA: TGTGCCAGCAGTGAGACTCCAGGGGGCGGAGTCCGAAACTATGGCTACACCTTC
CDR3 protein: CASSETPGGGVRNYGYTF

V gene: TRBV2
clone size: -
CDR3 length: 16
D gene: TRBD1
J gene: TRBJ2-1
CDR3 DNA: TGTGCCAGCATCCGCAAATCGGACAGGGGTAACAATGAGCAGTTCTTC
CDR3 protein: CASIRKSDRGNNEQFF

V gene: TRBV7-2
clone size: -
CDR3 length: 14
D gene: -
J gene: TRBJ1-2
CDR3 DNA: TGTGCCAGCAGCCCCTCGGGAAGCTACTATGGCTACACCTTC
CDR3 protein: CASSPSGSYYGYTF

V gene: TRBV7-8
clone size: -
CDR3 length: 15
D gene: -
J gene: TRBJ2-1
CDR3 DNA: TGTGCCAGCAGCCAGACCCCGGGCTCCTACAATGAGCAGTTCTTC
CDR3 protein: CASSQTPGSYNEQFF

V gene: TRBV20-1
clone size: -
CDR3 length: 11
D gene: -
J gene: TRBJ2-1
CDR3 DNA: TGCAGTGCTAGTGGAGCGGTTGAGCAGTTCTTC
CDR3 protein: CSASGAVEQFF

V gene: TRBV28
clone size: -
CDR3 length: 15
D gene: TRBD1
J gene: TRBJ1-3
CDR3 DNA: TGTGCCAGCAGGGGACAGCCTGGCTCTGGAAACACCATATATTTT
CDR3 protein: CASRGQPGSGNTIYF

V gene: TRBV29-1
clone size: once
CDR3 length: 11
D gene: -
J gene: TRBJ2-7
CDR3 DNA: TGCAGCGTTAGGAGGGACTACGAGCAGTACTTC
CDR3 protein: CSVRRDYEQYF

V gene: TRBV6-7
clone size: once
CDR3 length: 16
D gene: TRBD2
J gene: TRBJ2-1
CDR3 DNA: TGTGCCAGCAGTTACTCGCTTGGCGGGAGCTACAATGAGCAGTTCTTC
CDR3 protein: CASSYSLGGSYNEQFF

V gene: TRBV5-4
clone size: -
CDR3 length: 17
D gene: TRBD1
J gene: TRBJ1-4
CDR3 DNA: TGTGCCAGCAGCTTTTGGACAGGGGAAGGGACTAATGAAAAACTGTTTTTT
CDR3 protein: CASSFWTGEGTNEKLFF

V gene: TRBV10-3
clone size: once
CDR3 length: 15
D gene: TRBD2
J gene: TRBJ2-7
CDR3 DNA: TGTGCCATCAGTGAGTCGGGAGGGGCGGCGGATGAGCAGTACTTC
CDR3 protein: CAISESGGAADEQYF

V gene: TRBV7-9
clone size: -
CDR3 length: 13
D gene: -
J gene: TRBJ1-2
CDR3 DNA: TGTGCCAGCAGCTTAGCGCAGGACAGTACCTACACCTTC
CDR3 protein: CASSLAQDSTYTF

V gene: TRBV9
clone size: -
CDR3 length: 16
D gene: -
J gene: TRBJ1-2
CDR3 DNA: TGTGCCAGCAGCGTAGAAAGTGAGGGGGTGGGGTATGGCTACACCTTC
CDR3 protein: CASSVESEGVGYGYTF

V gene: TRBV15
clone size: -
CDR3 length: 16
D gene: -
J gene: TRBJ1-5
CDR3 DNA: TGTGCCACCAGCAGAGCCCTGACAGTCAGCAATCAGCCCCAGCATTTT
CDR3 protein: CATSRALTVSNQPQHF

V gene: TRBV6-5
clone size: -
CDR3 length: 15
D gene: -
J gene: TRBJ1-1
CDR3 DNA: TGTGCCAGCAGTCTACAGGGCGGGTGGAACACTGAAGCTTTCTTT
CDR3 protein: CASSLQGGWNTEAFF

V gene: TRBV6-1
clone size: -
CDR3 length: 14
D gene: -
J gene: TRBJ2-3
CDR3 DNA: TGTGCCAGCAGTGAACGGATATTCGGGGATACGCAGTATTTT
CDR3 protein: CASSERIFGDTQYF

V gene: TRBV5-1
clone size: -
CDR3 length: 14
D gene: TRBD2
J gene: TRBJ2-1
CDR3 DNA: TGCGCCAGCAGCTTTAGCGGGAGGGCCGGGGAGCAGTTCTTC
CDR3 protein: CASSFSGRAGEQFF

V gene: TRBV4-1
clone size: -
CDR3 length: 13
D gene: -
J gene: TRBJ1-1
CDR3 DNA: TGCGCCAGCAGCCAAGATCTGGGAGCTAAAGCTTTCTTT
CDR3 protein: CASSQDLGAKAFF

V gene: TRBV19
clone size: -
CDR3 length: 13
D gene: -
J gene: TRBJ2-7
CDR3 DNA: TGTGCCAGTAGTAAAGCCCCGGCCTACGAGCAGTACTTC
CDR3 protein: CASSKAPAYEQYF

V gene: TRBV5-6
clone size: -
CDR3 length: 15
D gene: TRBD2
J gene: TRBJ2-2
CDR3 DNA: TGTGCCAGCACCGGACTAGCGGGAGCTACCGGGGAGCTGTTTTTT
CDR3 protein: CASTGLAGATGELFF

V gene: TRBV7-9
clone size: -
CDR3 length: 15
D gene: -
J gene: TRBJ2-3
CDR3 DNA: TGTGCCAGCAGCTTAGACAGGGTGAGCACAGATACGCAGTATTTT
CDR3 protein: CASSLDRVSTDTQYF

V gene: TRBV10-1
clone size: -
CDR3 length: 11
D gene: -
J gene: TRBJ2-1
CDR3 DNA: TGCGCCAGCAGTGTACGGGAGAAGCAGTTCTTC
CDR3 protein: CASSVREKQFF

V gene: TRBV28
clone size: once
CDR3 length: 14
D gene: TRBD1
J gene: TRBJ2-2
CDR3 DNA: TGTGCCAGCAGCATTACAGGGGACACCGGGGAGCTGTTTTTT
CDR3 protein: CASSITGDTGELFF

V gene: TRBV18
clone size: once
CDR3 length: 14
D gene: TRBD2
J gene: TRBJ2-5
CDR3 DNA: TGTGCCAGCTCACCACCCCCGGGAGGGGAGACCCAGTACTTC
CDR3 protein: CASSPPPGGETQYF

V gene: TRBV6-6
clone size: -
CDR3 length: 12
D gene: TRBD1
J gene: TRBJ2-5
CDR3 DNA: TGTGCCAGCACCCAGGGGGCGGAGACCCAGTACTTC
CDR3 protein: CASTQGAETQYF